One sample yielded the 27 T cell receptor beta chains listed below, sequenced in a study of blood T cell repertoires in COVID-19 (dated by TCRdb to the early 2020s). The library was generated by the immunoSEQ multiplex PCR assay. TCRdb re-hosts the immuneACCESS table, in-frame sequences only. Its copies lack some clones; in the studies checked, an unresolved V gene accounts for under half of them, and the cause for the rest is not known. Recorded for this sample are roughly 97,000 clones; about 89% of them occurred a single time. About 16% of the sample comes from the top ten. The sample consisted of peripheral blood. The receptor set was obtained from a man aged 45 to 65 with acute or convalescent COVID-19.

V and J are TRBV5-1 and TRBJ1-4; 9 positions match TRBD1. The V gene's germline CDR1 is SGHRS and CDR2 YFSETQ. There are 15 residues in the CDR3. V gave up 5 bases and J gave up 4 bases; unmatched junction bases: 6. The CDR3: CASSSMGQGNEKLFF. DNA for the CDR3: TGCGCCAGCAGTTCGATGGGACAGGGTAATGAAAAACTGTTTTTT.

The CDR3 DNA sequence: TGTGCCAGCAGGAAGACAGGCAGCTCGGGGGAGACCCAGTACTTC. It encodes CASRKTGSSGETQYF. V gene TRBV6-5 combines with J gene TRBJ2-5; maybe TRBD1 (6 bases). The CDR3 totals 15 residues. Germline loops: CDR1 MNHEY, CDR2 SVGAGI. The V end was cut by 6 bases, the J end by 5 bases, with 19 bases between.

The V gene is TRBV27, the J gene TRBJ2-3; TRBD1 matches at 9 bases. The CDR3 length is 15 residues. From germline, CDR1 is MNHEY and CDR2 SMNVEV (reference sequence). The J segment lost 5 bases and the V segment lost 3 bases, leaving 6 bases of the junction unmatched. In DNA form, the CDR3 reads TGTGCCAGCAGTTTTAGGACAGGGGTGGGAGATACGCAGTATTTT. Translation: CASSFRTGVGDTQYF.

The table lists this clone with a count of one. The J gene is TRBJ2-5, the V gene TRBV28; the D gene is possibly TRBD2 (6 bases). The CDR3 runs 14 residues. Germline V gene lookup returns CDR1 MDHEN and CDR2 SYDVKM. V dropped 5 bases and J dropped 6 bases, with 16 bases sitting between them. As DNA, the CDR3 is TGTGCCAGCAGTAAGGGACTCGCTCCTAAGACCCAGTACTTC. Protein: CASSKGLAPKTQYF.

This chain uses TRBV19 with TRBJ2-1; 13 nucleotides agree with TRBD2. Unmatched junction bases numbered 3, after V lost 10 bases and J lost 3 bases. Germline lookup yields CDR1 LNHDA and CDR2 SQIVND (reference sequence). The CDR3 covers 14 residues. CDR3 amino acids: CATGLAGDYNEQFF. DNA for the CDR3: TGTGCCACCGGACTAGCGGGGGACTACAATGAGCAGTTCTTC.

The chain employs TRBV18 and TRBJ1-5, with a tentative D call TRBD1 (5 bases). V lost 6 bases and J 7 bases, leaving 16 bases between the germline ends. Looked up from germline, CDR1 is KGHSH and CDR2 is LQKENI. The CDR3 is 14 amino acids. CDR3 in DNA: TGTGCCAGCTCCCTATTACAGGATTTCCAGCCCCAGCATTTT. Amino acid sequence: CASSLLQDFQPQHF. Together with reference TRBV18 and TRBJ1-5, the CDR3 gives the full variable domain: NAGVMQNPRHLVRRRGQEARLRCSPMKGHSHVYWYRQLPEEGLKFMVYLQKENIIDESGMPKERFSAEFPKEGPSILRIQQVVRGDSAAYFCASSLLQDFQPQHFGDGTRLSIL.

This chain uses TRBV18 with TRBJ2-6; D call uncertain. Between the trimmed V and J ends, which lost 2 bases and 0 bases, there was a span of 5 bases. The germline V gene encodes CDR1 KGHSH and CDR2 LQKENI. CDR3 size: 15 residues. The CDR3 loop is CASSPGLSGANVLTF. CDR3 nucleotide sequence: TGTGCCAGCTCACCAGGGCTCTCTGGGGCCAACGTCCTGACTTTC.

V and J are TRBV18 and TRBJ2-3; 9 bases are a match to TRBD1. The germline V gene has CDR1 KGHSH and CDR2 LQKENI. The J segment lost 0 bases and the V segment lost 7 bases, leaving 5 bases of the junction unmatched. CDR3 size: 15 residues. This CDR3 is CASLQGAISTDTQYF. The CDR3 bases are TGTGCCAGCTTACAGGGGGCTATCAGCACAGATACGCAGTATTTT.

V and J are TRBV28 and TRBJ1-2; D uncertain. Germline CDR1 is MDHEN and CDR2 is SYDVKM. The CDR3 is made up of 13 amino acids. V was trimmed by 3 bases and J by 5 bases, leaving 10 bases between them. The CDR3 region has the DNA TGTGCCAGCAGTTTGTACAGATTATATGGCTACACCTTC. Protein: CASSLYRLYGYTF.

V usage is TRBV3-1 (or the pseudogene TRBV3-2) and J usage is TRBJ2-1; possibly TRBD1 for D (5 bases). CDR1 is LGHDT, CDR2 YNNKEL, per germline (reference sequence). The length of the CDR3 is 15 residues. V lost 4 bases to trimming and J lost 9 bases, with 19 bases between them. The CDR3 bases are TGTGCCAGCAGCCCACTGCCTAGTACAGGTCGTGAGCAGTTCTTC. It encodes CASSPLPSTGREQFF.

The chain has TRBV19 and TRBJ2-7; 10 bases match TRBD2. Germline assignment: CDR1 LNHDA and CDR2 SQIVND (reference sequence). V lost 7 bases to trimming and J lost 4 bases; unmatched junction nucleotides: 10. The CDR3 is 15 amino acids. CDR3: CASTPGASGRYEQYF. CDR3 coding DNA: TGTGCCAGTACCCCGGGTGCTAGCGGGAGATACGAGCAGTACTTC.

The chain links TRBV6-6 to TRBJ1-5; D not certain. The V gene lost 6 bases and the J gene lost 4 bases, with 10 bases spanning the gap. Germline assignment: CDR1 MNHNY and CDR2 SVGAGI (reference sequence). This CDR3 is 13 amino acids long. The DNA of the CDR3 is TGTGCCAGCAGCCCCCCAGCGAATCAGCCCCAGCATTTT. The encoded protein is CASSPPANQPQHF.

For the CDR3, the DNA is TGTGCCAGTAGTCGAGGACTAGGAGGCTCCTACAATGAGCAGTTCTTC. As protein: CASSRGLGGSYNEQFF. The V call is TRBV19, the J call TRBJ2-1; TRBD2 aligns across 7 bases. Germline-derived CDR1 and CDR2 are LNHDA and SQIVND (reference sequence). Trimming at V came to 5 bases and at J to 0 bases, leaving 7 bases not matched to a gene. The CDR3 runs 16 residues.

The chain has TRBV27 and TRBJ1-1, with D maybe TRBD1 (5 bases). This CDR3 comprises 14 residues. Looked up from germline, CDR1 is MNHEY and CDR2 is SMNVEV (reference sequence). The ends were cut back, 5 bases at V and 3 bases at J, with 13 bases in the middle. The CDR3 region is CASSLIDSYTEAFF. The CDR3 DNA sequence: TGTGCCAGCAGTCTTATCGACAGCTACACTGAAGCTTTCTTT.

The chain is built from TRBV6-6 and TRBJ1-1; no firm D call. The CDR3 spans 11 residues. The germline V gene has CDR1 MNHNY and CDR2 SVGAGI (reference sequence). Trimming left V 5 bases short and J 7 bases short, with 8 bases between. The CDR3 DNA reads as TGTGCCAGCAGTGACATAGGTGAAGCTTTCTTT. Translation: CASSDIGEAFF.

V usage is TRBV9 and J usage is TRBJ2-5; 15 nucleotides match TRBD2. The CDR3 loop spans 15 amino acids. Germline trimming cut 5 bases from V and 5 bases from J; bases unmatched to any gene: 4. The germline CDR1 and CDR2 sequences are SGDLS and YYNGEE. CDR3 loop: CASSGLAGGLETQYF. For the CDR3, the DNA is TGTGCCAGCAGTGGACTAGCGGGAGGGTTGGAGACCCAGTACTTC. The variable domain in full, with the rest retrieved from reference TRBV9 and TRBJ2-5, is DSGVTQTPKHLITATGQRVTLRCSPRSGDLSVYWYQQSLDQGLQFLIQYYNGEERAKGNILERFSAQQFPDLHSELNLSSLELGDSALYFCASSGLAGGLETQYFGPGTRLLVL.

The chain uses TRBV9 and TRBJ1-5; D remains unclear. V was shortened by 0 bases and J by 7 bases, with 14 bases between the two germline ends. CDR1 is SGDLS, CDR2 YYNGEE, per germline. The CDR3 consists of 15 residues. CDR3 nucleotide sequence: TGTGCCAGCAGCGTAGGGCCGAGGGCTGGGCAGCCCCAGCATTTT. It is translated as CASSVGPRAGQPQHF. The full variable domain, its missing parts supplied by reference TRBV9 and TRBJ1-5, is DSGVTQTPKHLITATGQRVTLRCSPRSGDLSVYWYQQSLDQGLQFLIQYYNGEERAKGNILERFSAQQFPDLHSELNLSSLELGDSALYFCASSVGPRAGQPQHFGDGTRLSIL.

Written as DNA, the CDR3 is TGTGCCAGCAGTTTTTTCCCGTACTCCTACGAGCAGTACTTC. Protein sequence: CASSFFPYSYEQYF. This chain uses TRBV27 with TRBJ2-7; D ambiguous. The CDR3 is made up of 14 amino acids. The V end was cut by 3 bases, the J end by 0 bases, with 9 bases between. In germline, CDR1 is MNHEY, CDR2 SMNVEV (reference sequence).

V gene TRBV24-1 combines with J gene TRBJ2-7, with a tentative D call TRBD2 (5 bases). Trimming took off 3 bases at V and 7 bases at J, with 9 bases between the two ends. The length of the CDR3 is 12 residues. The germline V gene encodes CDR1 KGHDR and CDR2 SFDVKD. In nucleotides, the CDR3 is TGTGCCACCAGTGATCCTCGAGGGGAGCAGTACTTC. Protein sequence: CATSDPRGEQYF.

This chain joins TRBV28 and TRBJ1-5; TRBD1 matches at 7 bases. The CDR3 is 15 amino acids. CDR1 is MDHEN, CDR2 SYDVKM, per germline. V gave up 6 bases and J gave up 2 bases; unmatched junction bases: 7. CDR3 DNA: TGTGCCAGCAGGCCCGGGACAGCTGGCAATCAGCCCCAGCATTTT. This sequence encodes CASRPGTAGNQPQHF.

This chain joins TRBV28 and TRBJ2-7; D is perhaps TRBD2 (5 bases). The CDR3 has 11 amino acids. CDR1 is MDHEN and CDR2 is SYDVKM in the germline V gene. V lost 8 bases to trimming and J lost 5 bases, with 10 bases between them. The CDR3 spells CASAGEHEQYF. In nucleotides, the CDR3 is TGTGCCAGCGCTGGGGAGCACGAGCAGTACTTC.

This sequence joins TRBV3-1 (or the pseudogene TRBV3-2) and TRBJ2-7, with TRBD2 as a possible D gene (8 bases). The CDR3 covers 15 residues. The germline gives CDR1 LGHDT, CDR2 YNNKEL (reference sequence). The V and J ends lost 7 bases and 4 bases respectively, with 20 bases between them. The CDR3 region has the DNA TGTGCCAGCACCCGGGGGGGGACAGAGACTTACGAGCAGTACTTC. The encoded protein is CASTRGGTETYEQYF.

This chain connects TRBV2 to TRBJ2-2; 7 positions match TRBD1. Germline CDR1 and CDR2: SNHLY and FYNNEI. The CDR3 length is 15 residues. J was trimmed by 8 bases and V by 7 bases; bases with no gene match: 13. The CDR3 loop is CASNLNRGSVGELFF. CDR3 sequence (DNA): TGTGCCAGCAACCTTAACAGGGGAAGTGTGGGGGAGCTGTTTTTT.

The CDR3 here is CASSTDGYTF. The CDR3 DNA follows: TGTGCCAGCAGTACGGATGGCTACACCTTC. The chain joins TRBV2 to TRBJ1-2; D is unclear. In germline, CDR1 is SNHLY, CDR2 FYNNEI. Trimming took 5 bases from V and 6 from J, leaving 4 bases between them. The CDR3 runs to 10 residues.

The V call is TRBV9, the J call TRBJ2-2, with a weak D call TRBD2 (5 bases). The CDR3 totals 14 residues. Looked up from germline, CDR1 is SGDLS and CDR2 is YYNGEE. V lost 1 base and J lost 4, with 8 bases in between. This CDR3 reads CASSVPAGTGELFF. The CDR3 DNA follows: TGTGCCAGCAGCGTACCGGCGGGCACCGGGGAGCTGTTTTTT.

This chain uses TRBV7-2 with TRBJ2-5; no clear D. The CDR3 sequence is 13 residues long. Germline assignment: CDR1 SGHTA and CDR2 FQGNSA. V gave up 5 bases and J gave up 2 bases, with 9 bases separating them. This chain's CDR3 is CASSPSQQETQYF. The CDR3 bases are TGTGCCAGCAGCCCGAGTCAACAAGAGACCCAGTACTTC.

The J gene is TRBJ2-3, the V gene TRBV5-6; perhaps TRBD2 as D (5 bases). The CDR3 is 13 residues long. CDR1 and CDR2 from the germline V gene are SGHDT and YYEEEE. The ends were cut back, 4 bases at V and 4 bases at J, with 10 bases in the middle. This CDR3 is CASSRGQADTQYF. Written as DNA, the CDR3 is TGTGCCAGCAGCCGCGGGCAAGCAGATACGCAGTATTTT.